The 28 T cell receptor beta chains presented below share a single source sample, sequenced in a study of identical twins. MiXCR, run by TCRdb on the 5' RACE reads, gives a single entry per CDR3 protein. Of some 1,700,000 distinct CDR3 sequences in the sample, roughly 35% were seen once. Sequencing was carried out using cord blood. The origin of the receptors is a newborn girl in good health.

This clonotype was observed a few times. This chain uses TRBV2 with TRBJ2-1; D is uncertain. CDR1 and CDR2 (germline): SNHLY, FYNNEI. The V end lost 6 bases, the J end lost 4 bases, and 16 bases lay between the germline ends. CDR3 length: 15 amino acids. The chain's CDR3 is CASRDRRVKYNEQFF. In nucleotides, the CDR3 is TGTGCCAGCAGAGATAGAAGGGTAAAATACAATGAGCAGTTCTTC.

In its sample, this clonotype was seen many times. The chain couples TRBV10-3 to TRBJ2-5; D remains ambiguous. The CDR3 sequence is 13 residues long. Trimming took 3 bases from V and 5 from J, leaving 10 bases between them. The germline CDR1 and CDR2 sequences are ENHRY and SYGVKD. In DNA, the CDR3 is TGTGCCATCAGTGAATTGGGTACGGAGACCCAGTACTTC. Its protein is CAISELGTETQYF.

V is TRBV20-1 and J is TRBJ2-5; 13 nucleotides line up with TRBD2. The V gene end was trimmed by 3 bases and the J gene end by 11 bases; junction bases not matched to a gene: 12. The CDR3 runs to 15 residues. The V gene's germline CDR1 is DFQATT and CDR2 SNEGSKA (reference sequence). CDR3 sequence reads: CSARSGTSGDNEQYF. CDR3 bases: TGCAGTGCTAGGTCCGGGACTAGCGGGGACAATGAGCAGTACTTC.

V usage is TRBV27 and J usage is TRBJ2-3; 7 bases match TRBD1. Unmatched junction bases numbered 18, after V lost 6 bases and J lost 3 bases. The CDR3 contains 18 residues. Germline CDR1 MNHEY, CDR2 SMNVEV (reference sequence). CDR3 loop: CASSRNPRQGGITDTQYF. The CDR3 DNA sequence: TGTGCCAGCAGCCGCAACCCCCGCCAAGGGGGCATTACAGATACGCAGTATTTT.

This clonotype has just a few counts. The rearrangement uses TRBV28 and TRBJ2-1; 13 nucleotides agree with TRBD2. Looked up from germline, CDR1 is MDHEN and CDR2 is SYDVKM. V was clipped by 7 bases and J by 2 bases; unmatched bases: 5. The CDR3 contains 16 residues. The CDR3 DNA sequence: TGTGCCAGCACCACTAGCGGGAGGGGCGCCTACAATGAGCAGTTCTTC. Protein product: CASTTSGRGAYNEQFF.

The chain links TRBV5-5 to TRBJ2-7, with D possibly being TRBD2 (6 bases). This CDR3 region has 18 residues. CDR1 and CDR2 from the germline V gene are SGHKS and YYEKEE (reference sequence). V dropped 0 bases and J dropped 7 bases, with 26 bases sitting between them. The CDR3 is CASSLGGDGTSSYNEQYF. The CDR3 coding sequence is TGTGCCAGCAGCTTGGGGGGGGACGGGACCTCGTCCTACAATGAGCAGTACTTC. Together with reference TRBV5-5 and TRBJ2-7, the CDR3 gives the full variable domain: DAGVTQSPTHLIKTRGQQVTLRCSPISGHKSVSWYQQVLGQGPQFIFQYYEKEERGRGNFPDRFSARQFPNYSSELNVNALLLGDSALYLCASSLGGDGTSSYNEQYFGPGTRLTVT.

This clonotype was detected only a few times. The CDR3 region has the DNA TGTGCCAGCAGTTTATTCGCGGGAACAGATACGCAGTATTTT. Its protein product is CASSLFAGTDTQYF. V usage is TRBV28 and J usage is TRBJ2-3; TRBD2 might be the D (6 bases). Trimming cost V 1 base and J 3 bases, with 8 bases left between them. CDR1 is MDHEN and CDR2 is SYDVKM in the germline V gene. This CDR3 comprises 14 residues.

There are a few counts of this clonotype. The chain has TRBV7-2 and TRBJ1-6, with D unclear. Trimming removed 2 bases from V and 10 bases from J, with 6 bases in between. The CDR3 runs to 12 residues. Germline V gives CDR1 SGHTA, CDR2 FQGNSA. The CDR3 protein is CASSLFESPLHF. The CDR3 DNA reads TGTGCCAGCAGCTTATTCGAGTCACCCCTCCACTTT.

The rearrangement joins TRBV9 to TRBJ2-3; D is ambiguous. The CDR3 length is 13 residues. The V and J ends lost 0 bases and 5 bases respectively, with 7 bases between them. CDR1 is SGDLS, CDR2 YYNGEE, per germline. The CDR3 sequence is CASSVVSVDTQYF. In DNA, the CDR3 is TGTGCCAGCAGCGTAGTTTCAGTAGATACGCAGTATTTT.

As concerns this clonotype: The junction and the germline gene differ at one end; a read error may be behind it. The chain recombines TRBV14 with TRBJ1-1, with a weak D call TRBD1 (5 bases). This CDR3 contains 13 residues. CDR1 is SGHDN, CDR2 FVKESK, per germline. The CDR3 protein is CAGSLTVNTEAFF. CDR3 DNA: TGTGCCGGCAGTTTGACAGTCAACACTGAAGCTTTCTTT.

This clonotype occurred a few times. V and J are TRBV3-1 and TRBJ1-6; D is unresolved. Germline-derived CDR1 and CDR2 are LGHDT and YNNKEL (reference sequence). The V and J ends lost 0 bases and 0 bases respectively, with 9 bases between them. The CDR3 totals 17 residues. As DNA, the CDR3 is TGTGCCAGCAGCCAAGATCGTTGGAGCTCCTATAATTCACCCCTCCACTTT. Translation: CASSQDRWSSYNSPLHF.

The chain carries TRBV29-1 and TRBJ1-2, with unresolved D. The CDR3 has 12 amino acids. Germline V lookup: CDR1 SQVTM, CDR2 ANQGSEA. Trimming pared 4 bases from V and 8 bases from J, leaving 14 bases between. The DNA of the CDR3 is TGCAGCGTTGTCCAGCCCTCGGGGGGCTACACCTTC. Amino acids: CSVVQPSGGYTF. Full variable domain (rest looked up from reference TRBV29-1 and TRBJ1-2): SAVISQKPSRDICQRGTSLTIQCQVDSQVTMMFWYRQQPGQSLTLIATANQGSEATYESGFVIDKFPISRPNLTFSTLTVSNMSPEDSSIYLCSVVQPSGGYTFGSGTRLTVV.

This chain uses TRBV20-1 with TRBJ2-5; no definite D call. With 2 bases removed from V and 5 bases from J, the gap between germline ends came to 36 bases. Germline V lookup: CDR1 DFQATT, CDR2 SNEGSKA (reference sequence). This CDR3 has 21 amino acids. CDR3 in DNA: TGCAGTGCTAGAATCAGGTCGAGAATGGAGAAAGCCGAGTCTGGTTGGGAGACCCAGTACTTC. It specifies CSARIRSRMEKAESGWETQYF.

In this sample, this clonotype turned up a few times. The chain employs TRBV7-9 and TRBJ2-1, with 10 bases that match TRBD2. The CDR3 has 15 residues. V shed 5 bases, J shed 5 bases, and the junction held 6 bases outside the gene matches. Germline V lookup: CDR1 SEHNR, CDR2 FQNEAQ (reference sequence). CDR3 in amino acids: CASSAGTSVNNEQFF. CDR3 coding DNA: TGTGCCAGCAGCGCCGGGACTAGCGTCAACAATGAGCAGTTCTTC.

This clonotype turned up a few times. This sequence joins TRBV12-3 or TRBV12-4 and TRBJ1-1, with D perhaps TRBD1 (6 bases). This CDR3 contains 11 residues. The V end lost 6 bases, the J end lost 8 bases, and 10 bases lay between the germline ends. The CDR3 spells CASSKGEEAFF. CDR3 sequence (DNA): TGTGCCAGCAGCAAGGGGGAGGAAGCTTTCTTT.

The gene calls are TRBV4-2 and TRBJ2-1; D possibly corresponds to TRBD1 (6 bases). Per germline, CDR1 LGHNA and CDR2 YNFKEQ. Deletions cut 0 bases from V and 8 bases from J, with 17 bases between. The CDR3 contains 16 residues. The CDR3 nucleotides read TGTGCCAGCAGCCAAGACACAGGGAGATTTGGCGATGAGCAGTTCTTC. It is translated as CASSQDTGRFGDEQFF.

V gene TRBV6-1 combines with J gene TRBJ1-1; D perhaps matches TRBD1 (6 bases). CDR1 MNHNS and CDR2 SASEGT come from the germline V gene. V dropped 8 bases and J dropped 1 base, with 11 bases sitting between them. The CDR3 consists of 13 residues. CDR3 amino acids: CASLKGGNTEAFF. DNA of the CDR3: TGTGCCAGCTTGAAGGGGGGGAACACTGAAGCTTTCTTT.

This clonotype has only a few counts. The DNA of the CDR3 is TGTGCCAGCAGCTTAGATCGCAGCGGGAGGAGGAACGAGCAGTACTTC. Translation gives CASSLDRSGRRNEQYF. The gene calls are TRBV7-2 and TRBJ2-4, with 9 bases lining up with TRBD2. Matching the DNA end better, TRBJ2-7 makes the J call doubtful. Germline loops: CDR1 SGHTA, CDR2 FQGNSA. This CDR3 has 16 amino acids.

This clonotype was seen a handful of times. The chain links TRBV9 to TRBJ2-1, with TRBD1 matching 9 bases. The CDR3 consists of 16 residues. Germline CDR1 is SGDLS and CDR2 is YYNGEE. V lost 3 bases to trimming and J lost 6 bases; unmatched junction nucleotides: 10. The CDR3 spells CASSASGTGRSNEQFF. CDR3 DNA: TGTGCCAGCAGCGCGTCCGGGACAGGGAGGAGCAATGAGCAGTTCTTC.

The chain carries TRBV12-3 or TRBV12-4 and TRBJ2-7; 7 positions agree with TRBD2. This CDR3 has 14 amino acids. V trimming: 1 base; J trimming: 5 bases; junction bases outside the gene matches: 5. The DNA of the CDR3 is TGTGCCAGCAGTTTAGTGGCGGGAGCTGACGAGCAGTACTTC. Amino acids: CASSLVAGADEQYF.

Only a few counts were recorded for this clonotype. The rearrangement links TRBV27 to TRBJ1-2, with 7 bases lining up with TRBD1. This CDR3 comprises 15 residues. Looked up from germline, CDR1 is MNHEY and CDR2 is SMNVEV (reference sequence). The V gene end was trimmed by 0 bases and the J gene end by 5 bases; junction bases not matched to a gene: 6. CDR3 protein: CASSLSTTGFYGYTF. The CDR3 nucleotides read TGTGCCAGCAGTTTATCCACGACAGGGTTTTATGGCTACACCTTC.

This clonotype was picked up one time. V and J are TRBV7-9 and TRBJ2-1, with 9 bases fitting TRBD2. This CDR3 is built from 19 residues. J lost 8 bases, V lost 3 bases, and 20 bases had no gene match. From germline, CDR1 is SEHNR and CDR2 FQNEAQ (reference sequence). CDR3 residues: CASSFISSSSGVLWDEQFF. CDR3 in DNA: TGTGCCAGCAGCTTCATCAGTTCTTCTAGCGGGGTTCTTTGGGATGAGCAGTTCTTC.

This clonotype was found a few times. V gene TRBV2 combines with J gene TRBJ2-4; 9 bases match TRBD2. From germline, CDR1 is SNHLY and CDR2 FYNNEI. The CDR3 is 16 residues long. Trimming took 3 bases from V and 13 from J; bases not matched to a gene: 16. As DNA, the CDR3 is TGTGCCAGCAGTGAGATCACTAGCGGGTGGTCCGGGGAGCAGTACTTC. Its translation is CASSEITSGWSGEQYF.

This chain connects TRBV5-5 to TRBJ2-1; 13 bases match TRBD2. Germline trimming cut 6 bases from V and 6 bases from J; bases unmatched to any gene: 6. This CDR3 spans 15 amino acids. Germline-derived CDR1 and CDR2 are SGHKS and YYEKEE (reference sequence). The CDR3 bases are TGTGCCAGCAACCCCCGGACTAGCGGGAGCAATGAGCAGTTCTTC. It translates to CASNPRTSGSNEQFF.

This clonotype was observed at least ten times. V is TRBV5-1 and J is TRBJ2-1, with no clear D. Germline CDR1 SGHRS, CDR2 YFSETQ. Trimming cost V 0 bases and J 4 bases, with 8 bases left between them. The CDR3 loop spans 14 amino acids. The CDR3 loop is CASSLESAYNEQFF. The CDR3 DNA is TGCGCCAGCAGCTTGGAGAGCGCGTACAATGAGCAGTTCTTC.

This clonotype was picked up many times. The chain combines TRBV29-1 with TRBJ1-2, with 10 bases lining up with TRBD1. V lost 7 bases to trimming and J lost 3 bases; unmatched junction nucleotides: 2. The CDR3 contains 12 residues. The germline CDR1 and CDR2 sequences are SQVTM and ANQGSEA. The CDR3 region is CSAGTGDYGYTF. The CDR3 DNA sequence: TGCAGCGCCGGGACAGGGGACTATGGCTACACCTTC.

V gene TRBV3-1 combines with J gene TRBJ2-1; the D is unclear. The end of the DNA is better explained by TRBJ2-7, so the J call may be wrong. The CDR3 has 17 amino acids. Germline values: CDR1 LGHDT, CDR2 YNNKEL (reference sequence). The CDR3 DNA follows: TGTGCCAGCAGCCAAGACAAGGGTTCTATTAGGAACAATGAGCAGTACTTC. This translates into CASSQDKGSIRNNEQYF.

This clonotype was seen repeatedly, ten times or more. The J gene is TRBJ2-7, the V gene TRBV28; 12 nucleotides line up with TRBD2. Germline V gene lookup returns CDR1 MDHEN and CDR2 SYDVKM. V gave up 0 bases and J gave up 6 bases; unmatched junction bases: 0. This CDR3 spans 14 amino acids. The CDR3 DNA reads TGTGCCAGCAGTTTATGGACTAGCGGGAGCGAGCAGTACTTC. This sequence encodes CASSLWTSGSEQYF.